This TCR beta chain was identified in a study of T cell changes during pregnancy in multiple sclerosis. V trimming: 4 bases; J trimming: 2 bases; junction bases outside the gene matches: 5. CDR3 length: 15 residues. Here immunoSEQ multiplex PCR was the method, and the copy in TCRdb shows in-frame clones only, minus some. Of around 61,000 clones listed, approximately 90% are singletons. The sequence came from a female donor in good health, enrolled as a control in a pregnancy study. The rearrangement joins TRBV5-7 to TRBJ1-4, with 7 bases fitting TRBD1. TRBV5-7 carries the ORF label, with uncertain function. The input for sequencing was peripheral blood, taken in the third trimester of pregnancy. The CDR3 protein is CASSREQGTNEKLFF. The CDR3 DNA follows: TGTGCCAGCAGCCGGGAACAGGGGACTAATGAAAAACTGTTTTTT.